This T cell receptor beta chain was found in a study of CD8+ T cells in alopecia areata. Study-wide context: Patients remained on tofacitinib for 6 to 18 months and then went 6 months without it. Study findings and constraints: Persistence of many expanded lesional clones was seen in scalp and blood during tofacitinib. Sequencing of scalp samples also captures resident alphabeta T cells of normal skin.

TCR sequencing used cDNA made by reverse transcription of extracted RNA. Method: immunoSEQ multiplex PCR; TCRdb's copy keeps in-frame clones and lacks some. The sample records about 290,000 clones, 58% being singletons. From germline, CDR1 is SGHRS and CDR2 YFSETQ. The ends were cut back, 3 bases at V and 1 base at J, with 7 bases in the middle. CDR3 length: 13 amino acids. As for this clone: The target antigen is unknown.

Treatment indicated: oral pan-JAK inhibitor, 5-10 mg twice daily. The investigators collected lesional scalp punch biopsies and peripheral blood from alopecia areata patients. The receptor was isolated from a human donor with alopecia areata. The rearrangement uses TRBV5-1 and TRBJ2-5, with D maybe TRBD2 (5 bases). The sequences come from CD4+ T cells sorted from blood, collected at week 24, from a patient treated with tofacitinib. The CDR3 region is CASSSDFQETQYF. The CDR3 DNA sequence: TGCGCCAGCAGCTCGGACTTCCAAGAGACCCAGTACTTC.